This TCR beta chain was sequenced in a study of T cell responses to AZD1222 COVID-19 vaccine (dated by TCRdb to the early 2020s). For the study in its entirety: AZD1222 recipients with second doses at about 4 weeks or about 12 weeks were pooled, because spike-specific TCR depth and breadth did not differ between schedules. A total of 240 or so trial participants underwent TCR sequencing, of whom some 200 had received two doses of AZD1222 and about 26 had received two doses of the MenACWY control vaccine. Enrollment into the trials was organized by age into subgroups of 18-55, 56-69 and 70-plus years, and those subgroups contained approximately 160, 26 and 62 TCR-sequenced participants, respectively. General conclusions and limits of the study: Because no samples from the day 14 peak response were available, repertoires could be characterized only after the peak T cell response. A significant rise in spike-specific TCR breadth and depth was observed after two AZD1222 doses relative to day 0 and relative to MenACWY recipients. Participants were mostly white British and included more females than males, and it was suggested by the authors that clonal diversity may have been underestimated. Conclusions about previously exposed vaccinees are limited because only 6 or 7 AZD1222 recipients were SARS-CoV-2 seropositive at baseline. Vaccine-associated CD4 TCRs spanned the whole spike protein, with dominant responses in regions 160-218 and 743-854. Nearly half of unique spike-specific TCRs reportedly recognized epitopes outside regions mutated in the B.1.351 and B.1.1.7 variants. In the small 56-69-year group, the increase in depth fell short of significance, most likely because of low power.

In the paper's terms, the time point label means: baseline before first vaccination. Vaccinee samples were obtained from the UK trials COV001 and COV002, which included a single-blind randomized controlled phase 2/3 trial of AZD1222 (ChAdOx1 nCoV-19) in healthy adults. Trial participant PBMC samples were collected at day 0 and day 28 after the second dose for TCRbeta chain sequencing. This clone was found once. It has no known antigen specificity. No base quality values were provided; no much bigger clone lies one nucleotide off. The CDR3, from cysteine to phenylalanine, totals 13 residues. CDR3 DNA is the only sequence kept; it has 39 bases, read in frame from the first base. Relative to germline, V is 6 bases shorter and J is 1 base shorter, with 7 bases between their ends. CDR1 and CDR2 are drawn from the germline V gene: MDHEN, SYDVKM. The CDR3 regions of human TCRbeta chains were analyzed by immunosequencing. In the original analysis: TCRs in the repertoires were compared against a reference library of SARS-CoV-2-specific TCRs that had been generated with the MIRA antigen-specificity platform. Breadth was defined as the fraction of unique TCRs that were SARS-CoV-2-associated. Depth was defined as the fraction of total T cells that were SARS-CoV-2-associated. Using the MIRA data, every spike-specific TCR was mapped to the spike region that the TCR reacted to and assigned to either a CD4 or a CD8 class. Log10-transformed breadth and depth values were compared by one-way ANOVA with Sidak's multiple comparisons tests. What TCRdb holds here is the immuneACCESS table cut down to in-frame rearrangements. Part of the clones is not present; checked against another copy, under half of the missing clones reflect an unresolved V gene, and the others are unexplained. V and J calls and clone size are those listed in that table; D and trimming were worked out from the DNA. The sample contains about 170,000 clones, 80% to 90% of them found a single time. The ten largest clones take up 6.9% of the sample.

The sample consisted of peripheral blood, taken on day 0 of AZD1222 vaccination. This clonotype was sampled from an adult in good health. Recombination connected TRBV28 to TRBJ1-5, with no confidently assigned D gene. The base sequence is TGTGCCAGCAGGGATCTAAGCAATCAGCCCCAGCATTTT. This translates into CASRDLSNQPQHF.